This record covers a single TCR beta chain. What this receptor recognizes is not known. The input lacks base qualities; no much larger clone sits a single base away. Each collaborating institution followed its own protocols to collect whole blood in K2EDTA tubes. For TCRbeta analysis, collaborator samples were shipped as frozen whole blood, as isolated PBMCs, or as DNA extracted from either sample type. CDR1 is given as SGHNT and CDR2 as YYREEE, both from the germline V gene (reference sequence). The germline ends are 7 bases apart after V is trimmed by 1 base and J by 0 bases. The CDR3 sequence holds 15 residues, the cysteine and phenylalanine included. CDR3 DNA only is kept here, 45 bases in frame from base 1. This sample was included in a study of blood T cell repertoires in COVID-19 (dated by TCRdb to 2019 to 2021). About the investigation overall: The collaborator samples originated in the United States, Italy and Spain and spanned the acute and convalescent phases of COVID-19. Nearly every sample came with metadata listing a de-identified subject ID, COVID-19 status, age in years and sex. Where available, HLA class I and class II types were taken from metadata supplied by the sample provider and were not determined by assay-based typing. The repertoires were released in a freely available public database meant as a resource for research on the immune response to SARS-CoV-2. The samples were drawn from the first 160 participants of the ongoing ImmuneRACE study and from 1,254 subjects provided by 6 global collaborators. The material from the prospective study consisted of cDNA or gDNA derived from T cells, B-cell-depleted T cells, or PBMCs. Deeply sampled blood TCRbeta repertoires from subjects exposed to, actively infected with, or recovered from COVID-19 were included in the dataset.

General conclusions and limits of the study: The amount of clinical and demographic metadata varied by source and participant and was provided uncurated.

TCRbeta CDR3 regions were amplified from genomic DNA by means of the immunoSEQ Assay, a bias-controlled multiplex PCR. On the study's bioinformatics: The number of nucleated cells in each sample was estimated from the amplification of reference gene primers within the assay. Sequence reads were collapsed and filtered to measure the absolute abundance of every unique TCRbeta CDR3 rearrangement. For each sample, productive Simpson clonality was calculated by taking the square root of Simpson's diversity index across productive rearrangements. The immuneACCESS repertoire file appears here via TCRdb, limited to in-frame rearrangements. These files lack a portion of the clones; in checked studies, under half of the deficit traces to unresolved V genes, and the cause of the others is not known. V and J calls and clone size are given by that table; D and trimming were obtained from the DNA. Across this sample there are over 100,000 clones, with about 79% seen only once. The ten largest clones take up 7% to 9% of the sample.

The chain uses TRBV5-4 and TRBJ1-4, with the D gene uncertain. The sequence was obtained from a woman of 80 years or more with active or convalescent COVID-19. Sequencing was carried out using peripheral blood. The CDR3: CASSLRETTNEKLFF. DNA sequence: TGTGCCAGCAGCTTGCGAGAAACAACTAATGAAAAACTGTTTTTT.